This T cell receptor (beta chain) emerged from a study of blood T cells in healthy people across ages. Germline-derived CDR1 and CDR2 are ENHRY and SYGVKD. This CDR3 has 14 amino acids. Between the trimmed V and J ends, which lost 0 bases and 4 bases, there was a span of 7 bases. Primers used in a second PCR of roughly 6 to 12 cycles were a sample-barcoded 5' primer and a J-beta primer mix. MiXCR, applied by TCRdb to the 5' RACE reads, yields one record per CDR3 protein. The sample consists of about 1.4 million distinct CDR3 sequences, roughly 59% of them appearing once. The source of this sequence is a man younger than 35 in good health. The sample was blood. The chain joins TRBV10-3 to TRBJ1-5; D remains unclear. The CDR3 coding sequence is TGTGCCATCAGTGAGTCCCAGGTTAATCAGCCCCAGCATTTT. This gives the protein CAISESQVNQPQHF.